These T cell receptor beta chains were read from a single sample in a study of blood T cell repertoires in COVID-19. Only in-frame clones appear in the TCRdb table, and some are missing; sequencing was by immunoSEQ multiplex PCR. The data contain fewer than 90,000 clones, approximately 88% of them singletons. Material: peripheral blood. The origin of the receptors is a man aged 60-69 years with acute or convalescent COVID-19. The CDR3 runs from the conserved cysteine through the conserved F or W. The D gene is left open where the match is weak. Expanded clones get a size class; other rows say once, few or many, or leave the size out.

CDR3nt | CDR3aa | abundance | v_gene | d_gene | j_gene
TGTGCCAGCAGCCCGACGGGAGCCCACGAGCAGTACTTC | CASSPTGAHEQYF | NA | TRBV4-2 | NA | TRBJ2-7
TGTGCCAGCAGACCGGACAGGGCCTATGGCTACACCTTC | CASRPDRAYGYTF | NA | TRBV12-3/TRBV12-4 | TRBD1 | TRBJ1-2
TGTGCCAGCTACAACAGGGGGGACACTGAAGCTTTCTTT | CASYNRGDTEAFF | NA | TRBV3-1/TRBV3-2 | TRBD1 | TRBJ1-1
TGTGCCAGCAGCGATATGACCGGGACAGGGTACGGAAACACCATATATTTT | CASSDMTGTGYGNTIYF | NA | TRBV5-6 | TRBD1 | TRBJ1-3
TGTGCCAGCAGTGAAAGTTACGGTGGCTACACCTTC | CASSESYGGYTF | once | TRBV6-1 | NA | TRBJ1-2
TGCGCCAGCAGCCAACATACCGGACAGGGGTGGGAGCAGTACTTC | CASSQHTGQGWEQYF | once | TRBV4-1 | TRBD1 | TRBJ2-7
TGTGCCAGCAGTTTAGATGGGCGAGGGGAGCTGTTTTTT | CASSLDGRGELFF | NA | TRBV12-3/TRBV12-4 | NA | TRBJ2-2
TGTGCCAGTAGTACGAAGACAGGGCTTGGAAACACCATATATTTT | CASSTKTGLGNTIYF | NA | TRBV19 | TRBD1 | TRBJ1-3
TGCGCCAGCAGCCCCGCCTGGGGGGACTCCTACGAGCAGTACTTC | CASSPAWGDSYEQYF | NA | TRBV5-1 | NA | TRBJ2-7
TGTGCCAGCAGCCCCAATGCGAACACCGGGGAGCTGTTTTTT | CASSPNANTGELFF | NA | TRBV7-9 | NA | TRBJ2-2
TGTGCCAGCAGCTTAGGGCAGGGTAGCCTTGCCTACGAGCAGTACTTC | CASSLGQGSLAYEQYF | NA | TRBV7-9 | NA | TRBJ2-7
TGTGCCTGGAACCCCGGGACACTCACCGGGGAGCTGTTTTTT | CAWNPGTLTGELFF | NA | TRBV30 | NA | TRBJ2-2
TGTGCCAGTAGTAGCGGGAGGGCCGGATTCACAGATACGCAGTATTTT | CASSSGRAGFTDTQYF | once | TRBV19 | TRBD2 | TRBJ2-3
TGTGCCAGCAGCCCCCCAGGGCCGAGCACAGATACGCAGTATTTT | CASSPPGPSTDTQYF | few | TRBV5-6 | NA | TRBJ2-3
TGTGCCAGCTCACCAGCCAGGGATAACTATGGCTACACCTTC | CASSPARDNYGYTF | NA | TRBV18 | NA | TRBJ1-2
TGTGCCAGCAGTCTGGGGGCCGGGGACCCACTCCACTTT | CASSLGAGDPLHF | NA | TRBV27 | NA | TRBJ1-6
TGTGCCATCACCATGACCGGGACAGGGGGAAACTATGGCTACACCTTC | CAITMTGTGGNYGYTF | NA | TRBV10-3 | TRBD1 | TRBJ1-2
TGTGCCAGTACCACAGGACAGGGGATCAACGAGCAGTACTTC | CASTTGQGINEQYF | NA | TRBV19 | TRBD1 | TRBJ2-7
TGTGCCAGCAGCCACCCCCCGACAGGTCGGGGCCACTACGAGCAGTACTTC | CASSHPPTGRGHYEQYF | NA | TRBV21-1 | NA | TRBJ2-7
TGCGCCAGCAGCTTGGAACCCCCCGGGACAGCTAGCACAGATACGCAGTATTTT | CASSLEPPGTASTDTQYF | NA | TRBV5-1 | TRBD1 | TRBJ2-3
TGTGCCAGCAGAGCTAAGTGGGACAGGATCACTATGAACACTGAAGCTTTCTTT | CASRAKWDRITMNTEAFF | NA | TRBV28 | TRBD1 | TRBJ1-1
TGCGCCAGCAGCTTGTCTTCCCTCGACAGTCTTGCGACCCAGTACTTC | CASSLSSLDSLATQYF | NA | TRBV5-1 | NA | TRBJ2-5
TGTGCCAGCAGCCCGGACAGACTCTATGGCTACACCTTC | CASSPDRLYGYTF | NA | TRBV5-6 | NA | TRBJ1-2
TGTGCCACCAGCAGAGATCAGTCAGAACCATATTTAATGAACACTGAAGCTTTCTTT | CATSRDQSEPYLMNTEAFF | NA | TRBV15 | NA | TRBJ1-1
TGTGCCAGCAGCAGCGGTCGGGGGGTAATGAATGGCTACACCTTC | CASSSGRGVMNGYTF | few | TRBV13 | NA | TRBJ1-2
TGTGCTAGTGGTTTGGAGACGGGCACTGAAGCTTTCTTT | CASGLETGTEAFF | NA | TRBV12-5 | NA | TRBJ1-1
TGTGCCACCAGCAGAGCGCAGTCCTACGAGCAGTACTTC | CATSRAQSYEQYF | NA | TRBV15 | NA | TRBJ2-7
TGTGCCAGCTCACAAAACGGTGCCTATGGCTACACCTTC | CASSQNGAYGYTF | NA | TRBV18 | NA | TRBJ1-2
TGTGCTAGTGGTTTGGTGACTGGCGCCGACGGGGAGCTGTTTTTT | CASGLVTGADGELFF | NA | TRBV12-5 | NA | TRBJ2-2
TGTGCCAGCAGCCTACCGGGACTACTGCAAGAGACCCAGTACTTC | CASSLPGLLQETQYF | NA | TRBV5-6 | TRBD2 | TRBJ2-5
TGTGCCAGCAGAGGGGACAGCAACTATGGCTACACCTTC | CASRGDSNYGYTF | NA | TRBV25-1 | TRBD1 | TRBJ1-2